This passage covers 17 T cell receptor beta chains from one sample sequenced in a study of cytomegalovirus exposure and HLA in healthy donors. 13 Jbeta primers and 60 Vbeta primers were used for the PCR. Sequencing was performed with immunoSEQ multiplex PCR; in TCRdb, only in-frame clones are kept and a portion is missing. The profile shows some 120,000 clones, 9.5% of them singletons. Sequenced material: PBMCs. The source of these receptors is a man aged 30 to 39 in good health and CMV-seronegative.

The chain links TRBV4-3 to TRBJ1-2; a weak D match, TRBD1 (5 bases). CDR3 length equals 16 residues. Germline V gene lookup returns CDR1 LGHNA and CDR2 YSLEER. The V end lost 4 bases, the J end lost 4 bases, and 19 bases lay between the germline ends. CDR3 nucleotide sequence: TGCGCCAGCAGCCCAGTATTCGGGGGTGGACTCTATGGCTACACCTTC. It is translated as CASSPVFGGGLYGYTF.

This chain connects TRBV5-4 to TRBJ2-1; TRBD1 matches 12 bases. V shed 3 bases, J shed 7 bases, and the junction held 5 bases outside the gene matches. Germline lookup yields CDR1 SGHNT and CDR2 YYREEE (reference sequence). The length of the CDR3 is 15 residues. CDR3 coding DNA: TGTGCCAGCAGCTCGGGACAGGGGGCCGGGAATGAGCAGTTCTTC. This sequence encodes CASSSGQGAGNEQFF.

The gene calls are TRBV5-1 and TRBJ2-7; weak D call: TRBD1 (6 bases). Trimming pared 0 bases from V and 1 base from J, leaving 14 bases between. This CDR3 is built from 16 residues. Germline lookup yields CDR1 SGHRS and CDR2 YFSETQ. The CDR3 region has the DNA TGCGCCAGCAGCTTGGGTGGGCCGGGACAATCCTACGAGCAGTACTTC. The encoded protein is CASSLGGPGQSYEQYF. The variable domain in full, completed from reference TRBV5-1 and TRBJ2-7, reads KAGVTQTPRYLIKTRGQQVTLSCSPISGHRSVSWYQQTPGQGLQFLFEYFSETQRNKGNFPGRFSGRQFSNSRSEMNVSTLELGDSALYLCASSLGGPGQSYEQYFGPGTRLTVT.

This clone was found a few times. The rearrangement uses TRBV4-1 and TRBJ2-7, with D perhaps TRBD1 (6 bases). The CDR3 loop spans 16 amino acids. Germline-derived CDR1 and CDR2 are MGHRA and YSYEKL. Between the trimmed V and J ends, which lost 0 bases and 1 base, there was a span of 13 bases. CDR3 protein: CASSQDMTGPSYEQYF. The CDR3 DNA reads as TGCGCCAGCAGCCAAGATATGACAGGTCCATCCTACGAGCAGTACTTC.

J is TRBJ2-7 and V is TRBV7-8, with a tentative D call TRBD1 (6 bases). Trimming shortened V by 3 bases and J by 3 bases, and 12 bases separated the two germline ends. Germline CDR1 SGHVS, CDR2 FQNEAQ. CDR3 length: 14 amino acids. The CDR3 spells CASSFGIGGYEQYF. CDR3 bases: TGTGCCAGCAGCTTCGGAATAGGGGGCTACGAGCAGTACTTC.

This clone was seen a few times. V is TRBV27 and J is TRBJ1-4; D is possibly TRBD1 (5 bases). The CDR3 has 13 residues. V was trimmed by 9 bases and J by 7 bases, leaving 15 bases between them. Germline V gene sequence: CDR1 MNHEY, CDR2 SMNVEV (reference sequence). The CDR3 is CAREQAPSEKLFF. In DNA, the CDR3 is TGTGCCAGAGAACAGGCGCCCAGTGAAAAACTGTTTTTT.

The chain has TRBV27 and TRBJ1-6, with D maybe TRBD1 (5 bases). The CDR3 is made up of 14 amino acids. Deletions cut 4 bases from V and 10 bases from J, with 14 bases between. Germline V CDR1 and CDR2: MNHEY, SMNVEV (reference sequence). This chain's CDR3 is CASSSDRITSPLHF. CDR3 DNA sequence: TGTGCCAGCAGTTCTGACAGAATTACCTCACCCCTCCACTTT.

This chain joins TRBV5-5 and TRBJ2-7; TRBD1 aligns across 10 bases. CDR1 is SGHKS, CDR2 YYEKEE, per germline (reference sequence). This CDR3 is 14 amino acids long. With V trimmed by 6 bases and J by 7 bases, 10 bases remained unmatched. CDR3 residues: CASILTGGVQEQYF. For the CDR3, the DNA is TGTGCCAGCATCCTGACAGGGGGCGTTCAGGAGCAGTACTTC.

The CDR3, as DNA: TGTGCCAGCTGGGGTGACGGGACAGGGGGACGTGGTACGCAGTATTTT. Translated, it gives CASWGDGTGGRGTQYF. The J gene is TRBJ2-3, the V gene TRBV2, with 11 bases that match TRBD1. V lost 8 bases to trimming and J lost 8 bases; unmatched junction nucleotides: 15. Germline CDR1 reads SNHLY; CDR2 reads FYNNEI. The CDR3 spans 16 residues.

There are a few counts of this clone. The CDR3 loop reads CASSMGPRGDTQYF. As DNA, the CDR3 is TGTGCCAGTAGTATGGGACCGAGGGGGGATACGCAGTATTTT. V gene TRBV19 combines with J gene TRBJ2-3, with a possible D match to TRBD1 (6 bases). Trimming stripped 3 bases from V and 6 bases from J, with 13 bases between. CDR1 is LNHDA, CDR2 SQIVND, per germline (reference sequence). The CDR3 is 14 residues long.

In this sample, this clone turned up a few times. This chain links TRBV27 with TRBJ2-3; 7 bases match TRBD1. The length of the CDR3 is 14 residues. V shed 8 bases, J shed 2 bases, and the junction held 7 bases outside the gene matches. The germline gives CDR1 MNHEY, CDR2 SMNVEV (reference sequence). The DNA for the CDR3 is TGTGCCAGCCGACAGGGCCTCCACACAGATACGCAGTATTTT. Its translation: CASRQGLHTDTQYF.

The chain uses TRBV30 and TRBJ2-7; possible D gene TRBD1, 6 bases. The length of the CDR3 is 13 residues. Trimming cost V 3 bases and J 4 bases, with 13 bases left between them. Germline CDR1 and CDR2: GTSNPN and SVGIG (reference sequence). The CDR3 is CAWSPGQSYEQYF. In DNA form, the CDR3 reads TGTGCCTGGAGCCCGGGACAATCATACGAGCAGTACTTC.

This clone turned up a few times. The chain couples TRBV11-2 to TRBJ1-1; D gene unclear. Germline CDR1 is SGHAT and CDR2 is FQNNGV. The CDR3 runs 16 residues. Trimming cost V 7 bases and J 6 bases, with 24 bases left between them. CDR3 DNA sequence: TGTGCCAGCACCATACGCGCAAACCCTTTTTTTCCTGAAGCTTTCTTT. This sequence encodes CASTIRANPFFPEAFF.

This clone occurred a few times. Different DNA sequences within this sample yield the same CDR3. The rearrangement joins TRBV19 to TRBJ2-7, with 7 bases identical to TRBD2. V shed 3 bases, J shed 3 bases, and the junction held 2 bases outside the gene matches. The CDR3 covers 13 residues. Germline V lookup: CDR1 LNHDA, CDR2 SQIVND (reference sequence). For the CDR3, the DNA is TGTGCCAGTAGTATGGGGGGGAACTACGAGCAGTACTTC. Protein: CASSMGGNYEQYF. Full variable domain (outside the CDR3, taken from reference TRBV19 and TRBJ2-7): DGGITQSPKYLFRKEGQNVTLSCEQNLNHDAMYWYRQDPGQGLRLIYYSQIVNDFQKGDIAEGYSVSREKKESFPLTVTSAQKNPTAFYLCASSMGGNYEQYFGPGTRLTVT.

With regard to this clone: Germline is not matched at one junction end, which may reflect a read error. V gene TRBV12-5 combines with J gene TRBJ2-7, with TRBD1 matching 12 bases. Germline CDR1 is LGHNT and CDR2 is FRNRAP. The CDR3 loop spans 15 amino acids. As DNA, the CDR3 is TGTGCTAGTGGTCCAGGGACAGGGGGCTCCCACGAGCAGTACTTC. Translation: CASGPGTGGSHEQYF. Combining the CDR3 with reference TRBV12-5 and TRBJ2-7 gives the whole variable domain DARVTQTPRHKVTEMGQEVTMRCQPILGHNTVFWYRQTMMQGLELLAYFRNRAPLDDSGMPKDRFSAEMPDATLATLKIQPSEPRDSAVYFCASGPGTGGSHEQYFGPGTRLTVT.

This clone occurred a few times. This chain links TRBV11-3 with TRBJ2-3; 7 bases are shared with TRBD1. CDR3 length: 14 residues. The J segment lost 4 bases and the V segment lost 4 bases, leaving 5 bases of the junction unmatched. Germline V gene lookup returns CDR1 SGHNT and CDR2 YENEEA. CDR3 region: CASSSGTEPDTQYF. CDR3 DNA: TGTGCCAGCAGCTCCGGGACAGAACCAGATACGCAGTATTTT.

The rearrangement uses TRBV18 and TRBJ2-3; perhaps TRBD1 as D (6 bases). The CDR3 is 17 amino acids. V was shortened by 4 bases and J by 3 bases, with 20 bases between the two germline ends. The germline gives CDR1 KGHSH, CDR2 LQKENI. The CDR3 DNA sequence: TGTGCCAGCTCACTACTGAGACAGGTCACCCATACAGATACGCAGTATTTT. This gives the protein CASSLLRQVTHTDTQYF. Supplemented by reference TRBV18 and TRBJ2-3, the full variable domain reads NAGVMQNPRHLVRRRGQEARLRCSPMKGHSHVYWYRQLPEEGLKFMVYLQKENIIDESGMPKERFSAEFPKEGPSILRIQQVVRGDSAAYFCASSLLRQVTHTDTQYFGPGTRLTVL.